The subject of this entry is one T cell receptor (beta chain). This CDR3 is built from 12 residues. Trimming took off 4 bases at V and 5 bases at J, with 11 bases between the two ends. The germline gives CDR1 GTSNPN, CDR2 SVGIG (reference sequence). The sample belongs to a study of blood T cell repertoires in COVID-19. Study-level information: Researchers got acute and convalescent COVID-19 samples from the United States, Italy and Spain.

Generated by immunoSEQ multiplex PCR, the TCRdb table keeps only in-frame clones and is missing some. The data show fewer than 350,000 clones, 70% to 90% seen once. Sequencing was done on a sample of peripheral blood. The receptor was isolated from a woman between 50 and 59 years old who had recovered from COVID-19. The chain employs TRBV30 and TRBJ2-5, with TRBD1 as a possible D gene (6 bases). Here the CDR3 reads CAWNRVRETQYF. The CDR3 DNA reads TGTGCCTGGAACAGGGTTCGGGAGACCCAGTACTTC.